What follows is one T cell receptor (beta chain) and its context. CDR1 is LNHDA and CDR2 is SQIVND in the germline V gene (reference sequence). The V end lost 7 bases, the J end lost 1 base, and 13 bases lay between the germline ends. This CDR3 region has 14 residues. The record originates from a study of blood T cell repertoires in COVID-19. Background on the study: Nucleic acid was either cDNA or gDNA, and it came from T cells, B-cell-depleted T cells, or PBMCs.

Methods used by the authors: Reference gene primer amplification gave nucleated cell count estimates. Assay: immunoSEQ multiplex PCR; the TCRdb copy retains only in-frame clones and omits some. The V and J calls and the clone size are those of that table, but D and trimming were determined from the DNA. The sample shows roughly 200,000 clones, about four fifths of them seen only once. Sequenced material: peripheral blood. This sequence joins TRBV19 and TRBJ1-1, with D perhaps matching TRBD1 (5 bases). This clonotype was obtained from a woman in her forties with COVID-19, enrolled during active disease. Here the CDR3 DNA reads TGTGCCAGTATGGGGGGAGGCGCGAACACTGAAGCTTTCTTT. Protein product: CASMGGGANTEAFF.